The rows below give T cell receptor beta chains drawn from one sample of a study of chemoradiotherapy in HPV16-positive cancers. Profiled with immunoSEQ multiplex PCR; TCRdb holds only in-frame clones, not every one. This table holds 7,000 to 10,000 clones, 85% found once. The source was tumor tissue, collected from a patient who underwent chemoradiotherapy. These receptors originate from a human donor with HPV-associated anogenital cancer. Both conserved end residues are part of each CDR3. The D gene is left open where the match is weak. Not all rows give a size; the values are once, few, many and, for expanded clones, a class.

TGTGCCAGCAGCTTACTAGACAGGGGGCTTTATACGCAGTATTTT CASSLLDRGLYTQYF NA TRBV5-6 TRBD1 TRBJ2-3
TGTGCCAGCAGTGTGGGGCCCGAGAAGCAGAACACTGAAGCTTTCTTT CASSVGPEKQNTEAFF NA TRBV6-1 NA TRBJ1-1
TGTGCCAGCAGCTCGGGACTAGCAAACACCGGGGAGCTGTTTTTT CASSSGLANTGELFF NA TRBV7-9 TRBD2 TRBJ2-2
TGTGCCAGCAGCTCAGGATGGGGGGAGGAAGAGACCCAGTACTTC CASSSGWGEEETQYF NA TRBV11-3 NA TRBJ2-5
TGTGCCAGCAGTCAAGGGCGCAATCAGCCCCAGCATTTT CASSQGRNQPQHF few TRBV11-2 NA TRBJ1-5
TGTGCCAGCAGCCACCGGGCAGAGCACGAGCAGTACTTC CASSHRAEHEQYF NA TRBV6-5 NA TRBJ2-7
TGCGCCAGCAGTCCCGGGGACAGGGTCTACGAGCAGTACTTC CASSPGDRVYEQYF NA TRBV10-1 TRBD1 TRBJ2-7
TGTGCCAGCAGTGACCCGAAACAGCCCCAGCATTTT CASSDPKQPQHF NA TRBV2 NA TRBJ1-5
TGTGCCAGCAGGGGACAGGGTATCGTGGTGTATGGCTACACCTTC CASRGQGIVVYGYTF NA TRBV6-4 TRBD1 TRBJ1-2
TGTGCCAGCAGTCCGGGGGATGCCTATGGCTACACCTTC CASSPGDAYGYTF NA TRBV28 NA TRBJ1-2
TGCAGTGCTCCGCGGGGGGCAAGCTCATATTTT CSAPRGASSYF NA TRBV20-1 NA TRBJ1-3
TGTGCCAGCAGCTGGAGTAGCGGGGGGGCAGATACGCAGTATTTT CASSWSSGGADTQYF NA TRBV5-4 TRBD2 TRBJ2-3